This paragraph covers one TCR beta chain sequence. This clonotype was recorded a few times. No antigen is known for it. Nothing much larger sits one base from this clone, and base qualities are not available. The entry originates in a study of T cells in Graves' hyperthyroidism and ophthalmopathy (dated by TCRdb to the late 2010s). Regarding the research as a whole: Peripheral blood was sampled at the time of initial diagnosis, prior to any treatment. A discovery cohort of fewer than 110 patients, 43 with Graves' ophthalmopathy and approximately 60 with stable Graves' hyperthyroidism, was used to find distinguishing TCR V-J signatures. Prospective prediction of ophthalmopathy was tested in an independent validation cohort consisting of 18 to 20 hyperthyroidism patients and around 17 patients who later progressed to ophthalmopathy. For training and testing, the 100 patients in the discovery cohort were randomly divided in a 7:3 ratio. The study also compared thyroid tissue and blood T-cell repertoires from 6 or 7 Graves' hyperthyroidism patients. Once sampling was done, hyperthyroidism patients were given methimazole at a starting dose of 30 mg daily, whereas ophthalmopathy patients were given high-dose intravenous methylprednisolone. TCR Vbeta CDR3 sequencing of some 140 peripheral blood samples (under 45 ophthalmopathy, about 80 hyperthyroidism and some 17 progressor patients) is reported in the paper. Broader findings and caveats from the paper: During validation, the model predicted progression to ophthalmopathy a median of approximately 7 months ahead of onset, with 70.59% sensitivity and 72.22% specificity. Most expanded thyroid clonotypes (frequency above 0.001) were also detected in blood, a finding suggesting that blood repertoires may reflect thyroid immune responses. Ophthalmopathy was separated from stable hyperthyroidism by a 13 V-J signature model, with 85% to 90% sensitivity and 81% to 82% specificity obtained in cross-validation and 80%/75% obtained in testing. Sample size was not statistically predetermined, and blinding of investigators to group allocation was not performed.

For this chain, trimming is 3 bases at the V end and 3 bases at the J end, and the number of junction bases without a gene match is 8. Via the germline V gene, CDR1 is SGHTA and CDR2 FQGNSA. The CDR3 starts with the cysteine, ends with the phenylalanine, and has 16 residues. The read is trimmed to its CDR3 DNA, 48 bases read in frame from base 1. Ophthalmopathy patients had moderately to severely active disease, with a Clinical Activity Score of 3 or more, a NOSPECS grade of 4 or more, and a disease duration of less than 3 months. Exclusion was applied to patients with uncontrolled infections, other autoimmune diseases, pregnancy or lactation. Clinical symptoms, serum thyroxine and TRAb, thyroid ultrasound, and orbital computed tomography formed the basis for the diagnoses. PBMCs were separated from under 12 ml of fresh peripheral blood using Ficoll-Paque density gradient centrifugation. Trizol reagent was used to extract total RNA, and RNA quality was then checked on an Agilent 2100 Bioanalyzer.

The TCR beta CDR3 regions were amplified from the RNA transcripts. For the first round of RT-PCR on the TCR CDR3, the HTBI primer set was used together with the Qiagen OneStep RT-PCR kit. The libraries were constructed in a second round of multiplex PCR and then size-selected and purified. The libraries were sequenced on an Illumina HiSeq2000 using paired-end 100 bp reads. On the study's bioinformatics: SOAPnuke was used to process the raw data, with reads discarded if the reads contained adapters or uncalled bases, had a mean Phred below 15, or lacked an exact constant-primer or identifier match. High-quality paired reads were merged with COPE v1.2.5, and unique nucleotide sequences were defined as clonotypes. Clonotypes were aligned to IMGT TRBV, TRBD and TRBJ reference segments using MiTCR v1.1. Only V-J combinations with frequency above 0.0001, covering 99% to 99.2% of repertoires, were analysed. The TCS score was defined as F50 (clonal expansion) divided by E x V (chaos), with BLOSUM62-based TCRdist calculated between CDR3 peptides within each V-J. Welch's t-statistics and random forest reduced fewer than 600 V-J features to 13, which were used in a naive Bayes classifier (R e1071). TCRdb passed the public sequencing reads through fastp at Q25 and MiXCR, retaining productive beta sequences. Duplicate CDR3 protein sequences are folded into a single record with the most common DNA and genes. In this record, the V and J calls reflect TCRdb's handling and not the investigators' own analysis. The sample contains approximately 400,000 distinct CDR3 sequences, around 18% of them found a single time. The ten largest clones add up to 35% to 45% of the sample.

The V and J genes are TRBV7-2 and TRBJ1-5; TRBD1 agrees with 7 junctional bases. The clonotype was recovered from a man aged 18 to 30 with Graves' ophthalmopathy. The specimen sequenced was blood. The CDR3 region reads CASSFQTGSNNQPQHF. The bases are TGTGCCAGCAGCTTCCAGACAGGGTCGAACAATCAGCCCCAGCATTTT. Reference TRBV7-2 and TRBJ1-5 proteins supply the regions before and after the CDR3; the full variable domain is: GAGVSQSPSNKVTEKGKDVELRCDPISGHTALYWYRQSLGQGLEFLIYFQGNSAPDKSGLPSDRFSAERTGGSVSTLTIQRTQQEDSAVYLCASSFQTGSNNQPQHFGDGTRLSIL.